These 13 T cell receptor beta chains share one sample of origin, sequenced in a study of control samples from healthy donors and cancer patients. Assay used: immunoSEQ multiplex PCR; TCRdb lists only in-frame clones, some missing. The sample consists of roughly 170,000 clones, just over 90% of them appearing once. Specimen: blood. The receptors stem from an older woman in good health.

This clone was observed once. CDR3 DNA: TGTGCCTGGAGTCTCGGGACAGAAAACTATGGCTACACCTTC. Protein product: CAWSLGTENYGYTF. This chain joins TRBV30 and TRBJ1-2, with TRBD1 matching 7 bases. CDR1 and CDR2 from the germline V gene are GTSNPN and SVGIG (reference sequence). The CDR3 runs to 14 residues. The V segment lost 2 bases and the J segment 2 bases; nucleotides outside the gene matches: 5.

The gene calls are TRBV18 and TRBJ1-1; no clear D gene. Trimming took off 3 bases at V and 6 bases at J, with 11 bases between the two ends. This CDR3 comprises 13 residues. Germline CDR1 and CDR2: KGHSH and LQKENI. This chain's CDR3 is CASSPGGDAEAFF. CDR3 nucleotide sequence: TGTGCCAGCTCACCGGGAGGAGACGCTGAAGCTTTCTTT.

This sequence joins TRBV5-1 and TRBJ2-5, with 11 bases aligning to TRBD2. V lost 7 bases, J lost 5 bases, and 10 bases stayed unmatched. The germline CDR1 and CDR2 sequences are SGHRS and YFSETQ. The CDR3 runs to 15 residues. CDR3 in amino acids: CASCLAGGRIETQYF. The CDR3 region has the DNA TGCGCCAGCTGTCTAGCGGGGGGCCGGATTGAGACCCAGTACTTC.

The chain has TRBV12-3 or TRBV12-4 and TRBJ1-5; a weak D match, TRBD1 (5 bases). The CDR3 has 13 amino acids. V lost 1 base and J lost 9, with 10 bases in between. The CDR3 sequence is CASSLEWGGPQHF. The CDR3 DNA sequence: TGTGCCAGCAGTTTAGAGTGGGGGGGGCCCCAGCATTTT.

This chain uses TRBV30 with TRBJ2-2; a weak D match, TRBD2 (5 bases). Trimming left V 5 bases short and J 9 bases short, with 16 bases between. CDR1 and CDR2 (germline): GTSNPN, SVGIG (reference sequence). The CDR3 has 13 residues. CDR3 region: CAWDSGGGRELFF. CDR3 coding DNA: TGTGCCTGGGACTCTGGAGGCGGGCGGGAGCTGTTTTTT.

This chain uses TRBV30 with TRBJ1-1; 8 bases are shared with TRBD1. The germline CDR1 and CDR2 sequences are GTSNPN and SVGIG (reference sequence). This CDR3 comprises 14 residues. Trimming took 3 bases from V and 1 from J; bases not matched to a gene: 4. For the CDR3, the DNA is TGTGCCTGGAGCGATACAGGGGGGAACACTGAAGCTTTCTTT. Amino acids: CAWSDTGGNTEAFF.

This clone showed up just once. The rearrangement links TRBV5-8 to TRBJ1-4; no firm D call. Per germline, CDR1 SGHTS and CDR2 YDEGEE. V lost 1 base, J lost 5 bases, and 15 bases lay in between. The CDR3 spans 16 residues. The CDR3 here is CASSLRLWAPNEKLFF. The CDR3 DNA sequence: TGTGCCAGCAGCTTGAGGCTATGGGCCCCGAATGAAAAACTGTTTTTT. The whole variable domain, remainder taken from reference TRBV5-8 and TRBJ1-4, is EAGVTQSPTHLIKTRGQQATLRCSPISGHTSVYWYQQALGLGLQFLLWYDEGEERNRGNFPPRFSGRQFPNYSSELNVNALELEDSALYLCASSLRLWAPNEKLFFGSGTQLSVL.

This clone is a singleton in its sample. The rearrangement links TRBV6-1 to TRBJ1-5, with 9 bases fitting TRBD1. V shed 3 bases, J shed 5 bases, and the junction held 2 bases outside the gene matches. Germline V CDR1 and CDR2: MNHNS, SASEGT. The CDR3 sequence is 14 residues long. In DNA form, the CDR3 reads TGTGCCAGCAGTGATCACAGGGGGCATCAGCCCCAGCATTTT. It encodes CASSDHRGHQPQHF.

This chain connects TRBV5-6 to TRBJ2-1; 8 bases match TRBD2. The J segment lost 5 bases and the V segment lost 4 bases, leaving 8 bases of the junction unmatched. The CDR3 is 15 amino acids. CDR1 and CDR2 from the germline V gene are SGHDT and YYEEEE. The CDR3 DNA reads as TGTGCCAGCAGCGTCCAGGGCGGGGGGCACAATGAGCAGTTCTTC. Translating gives CASSVQGGGHNEQFF.

V and J are TRBV10-3 and TRBJ2-5, with 8 bases aligning to TRBD1. The ends lost 8 bases at V and 4 bases at J; junction bases unmatched: 12. CDR3 length: 15 amino acids. Germline V lookup: CDR1 ENHRY, CDR2 SYGVKD. CDR3 residues: CAIGTPGGALETQYF. As DNA, the CDR3 is TGTGCCATCGGCACCCCAGGGGGCGCCTTAGAGACCCAGTACTTC.

The chain recombines TRBV5-8 with TRBJ1-1; D may be TRBD1 (6 bases). Between the trimmed V and J ends, which lost 3 bases and 10 bases, there was a span of 13 bases. This CDR3 region has 12 residues. Germline CDR1 reads SGHTS; CDR2 reads YDEGEE. CDR3 nucleotide sequence: TGTGCCAGCAGCTCAACAGGGTTTGGAGCTTTCTTT. It encodes CASSSTGFGAFF.

This chain links TRBV14 with TRBJ1-2, with D perhaps matching TRBD1 (5 bases). V lost 4 bases to trimming and J lost 8 bases, with 20 bases between them. The CDR3 covers 15 residues. Germline V gives CDR1 SGHDN, CDR2 FVKESK. The CDR3 DNA reads as TGTGCCAGCAGCCCTGGTCAACCGATGTGGGGCGGCTACACCTTC. Its protein product is CASSPGQPMWGGYTF.

The chain links TRBV2 to TRBJ1-5, with a tentative D call TRBD1 (6 bases). Looked up from germline, CDR1 is SNHLY and CDR2 is FYNNEI. The CDR3 totals 14 residues. Trimming took 3 bases from V and 4 from J, leaving 10 bases between them. CDR3 bases: TGTGCCAGCAGTGAGCAGGGGAAGAATCAGCCCCAGCATTTT. Amino acid sequence: CASSEQGKNQPQHF.